The sequence of this T cell receptor (beta chain) was determined in a study of a mutant IDH1 vaccine in newly diagnosed glioma. Study-level information: Therapy received beforehand was radiotherapy, temozolomide, or both, with most patients given both.

J was trimmed by 5 bases and V by 4 bases; bases with no gene match: 9. This CDR3 is built from 15 residues. Per germline, CDR1 SGHRS and CDR2 YFSETQ. In the case of this clone: Its specificity is not known.

The time point here: week 47, end of study. In the vaccine, a single dose held 300 ug of the mutant IDH1 20-mer peptide, along with topical imiquimod. Patients had eight vaccinations, in weeks 1, 3, 5, 7, 11, 15, 19 and 23. Those who donated had recent WHO grade 3 or 4 IDH1-mutant, ATRX-lost astrocytomas. Study-wide results and caveats: Pseudoprogression seemed unlinked to shifts in top peripheral T cell clonotypes.

Sequencing used immunoSEQ multiplex PCR; TCRdb keeps in-frame clones, though not all of them. The sample shows around 50,000 clones, about 81% of them seen only once. The source was PBMCs, collected from a glioma patient whose treatment included an IDH1 peptide vaccine. The rearrangement uses TRBV5-1 and TRBJ2-1, with 7 nucleotides matching TRBD2. The sequence came from a woman in her 30s with glioma. Some clones in this sample may be carry-over from other donors' samples. The CDR3 DNA is TGCGCCAGCAGCCCAGAAGCGGGGTGGAACAATGAGCAGTTCTTC. Amino acids: CASSPEAGWNNEQFF.